This T cell receptor (beta chain) stems from a study of molecular identifiers for immune sequencing clone quantification listed by TCRdb under 2018. In the study overall: In a replicate experiment, RNA from roughly 20,000 or 100,000 naive CD8 T cells was split into five aliquots, four of which were sequenced. This methods study benchmarked molecular-identifier clustering-based TCR repertoire sequencing (MIDCIRS) and TCR RNA copy counting, using CD8 T cells to do so.

The CDR3 contains 14 residues, cysteine and phenylalanine counted. Only the CDR3 portion is preserved as DNA: 42 bases, with reading frame beginning at the first base. CDR1 and CDR2, per the germline V gene (reference sequence), are LGHDT and YNNKEL. The junction shows trimming of 3 bases on V and 7 bases on J, plus 15 bases between the germline ends. This clonotype was picked up many times. What this receptor recognizes is not known. Base qualities are not recorded, but no much larger clone differs from it by a single base. On the study overall, not on this receptor specifically: In CMV-specific effector cells, over 98% of molecules were held by clones above 20 RNA copies, whereas under 1% of molecules were held by such clones in naive cells. When barcode sub-clustering was not used, chimeric consensus sequences inflated TCR diversity, with chimeras reaching as high as 47%. Highly expanded clone sizes could be underestimated because identical TCR molecules may share a barcode. About 3 recovered TCR RNA copies per cell were obtained by modeling, versus about 9.7 by digital PCR, implying a capture efficiency of about 30%. Naive libraries contained spiked-in Jurkat TCR RNA (around eleven copies' worth), which is not part of the donor repertoire. Spiked-in Jurkat TCR RNA equivalent to a single cell was reported to be detectable even among some 910,000 naive CD8 T cells.

Libraries of naive CD8 T cells were built from anywhere between roughly 17,000 and 1,100,000 sorted cells, with 10%, 30% or 50% of the purified RNA used. Naive CD8 T cells were FACS-sorted as CD8+CD4-CCR7+CD45RA+ on a BD FACSAria II into RLT Plus buffer. To test detection sensitivity, Jurkat RNA equivalent to over 8 TCR copies was spiked into samples of about 20,000-1,100,000 naive CD8 T cells. CD8 T cells were enriched using RosetteSep CD8+ T Cell Enrichment Cocktail and Ficoll-Paque, and the enriched cells then underwent ACK red cell lysis. The method was PCR. Data came from a NextSeq 500. Preparation of bulk TCR libraries followed a previously described approach, with the TCR primers listed in Table S5. Purification of total RNA was performed with the Qiagen AllPrep DNA/RNA kit. Reads from multiple sequencing runs of the same library were pooled before analysis. In the authors' own workflow: Reads were retained only if the reads had an exact TCR constant sequence, and the retained reads were trimmed to 150 nt and grouped according to their 12-nt molecular barcodes. Reads in each barcode group were sub-clustered using a 15% Levenshtein threshold, and a quality-weighted consensus sequence was built for each RNA molecule. Non-functional sequences were excluded, and lower-count sequences lying one edit away from another sequence were also excluded. Based on fitting two negative binomial distributions, any barcode sub-cluster with under 20% of the maximum read count was discarded. Through fastp at Q25 and MiXCR, TCRdb rebuilt clones from the public reads, retaining in-frame beta chains. One record per CDR3 amino acid sequence lists the most common genes and DNA. It is TCRdb's table, rather than the study itself, that gives the V and J calls and clone size. This sample holds some 590,000 distinct CDR3 sequences; 25% were observed only once. About 0.8% of the sample lies in the top ten.

Material for sequencing was naive CD8+ T cells from blood, with Jurkat cell RNA spiked in. Interpreted using the paper, the cell subset or site label stands for: FACS-sorted CD8+CD4-CCR7+CD45RA+ naive T cells. This clonotype was sampled from a human donor in good health. Some libraries in this study had Jurkat cell RNA spiked in. The chain joins TRBV3-1 to TRBJ1-1, with the D gene call left open. The CDR3 loop reads CASSHKGFTVEAFF. The DNA sequence is as follows: TGTGCCAGCAGCCACAAGGGTTTCACAGTTGAAGCTTTCTTT.